Below are 23 T cell receptor beta chains sequenced from a single sample in a study of blood T cell repertoires in COVID-19. Assay: immunoSEQ multiplex PCR; the TCRdb copy retains only in-frame clones and omits some. The sample includes about 120,000 clones, about 88% of them seen just once. Sequenced material: peripheral blood. All receptors derive from a human donor in a cohort sampled during active COVID-19.

V usage is TRBV13 and J usage is TRBJ2-5; D possibly corresponds to TRBD1 (7 bases). The CDR3 is made up of 15 amino acids. V was shortened by 4 bases and J by 5 bases, with 17 bases between the two germline ends. The germline V gene encodes CDR1 PRHDT and CDR2 FYEKMQ (reference sequence). The chain's CDR3 is CASSSRGTERETQYF. Here the CDR3 DNA reads TGTGCCAGCAGCTCCCGGGGGACAGAGAGGGAGACCCAGTACTTC.

This clone was observed a single time. The chain couples TRBV5-1 to TRBJ2-2, with TRBD2 as a possible D gene (5 bases). The CDR3 is 11 residues long. Germline CDR1 SGHRS, CDR2 YFSETQ. Trimming took 9 bases from V and 7 from J, leaving 10 bases between them. In nucleotides, the CDR3 is TGCGCCACCTCTCGGGGCGGGGAGCTGTTTTTT. It codes for CATSRGGELFF.

V gene TRBV9 combines with J gene TRBJ2-5; no reliable D call. The CDR3 has 13 residues. CDR1 and CDR2 from the germline V gene are SGDLS and YYNGEE. Trimming removed 0 bases from V and 5 bases from J, with 8 bases in between. CDR3 nucleotide sequence: TGTGCCAGCAGCGTAGCGGGTCCGGAGACCCAGTACTTC. It yields the protein CASSVAGPETQYF.

The chain has TRBV18 and TRBJ2-3; weak D call: TRBD1 (6 bases). Per germline, CDR1 KGHSH and CDR2 LQKENI. This CDR3 is built from 14 residues. Between the trimmed V and J ends, which lost 2 bases and 3 bases, there was a span of 9 bases. For the CDR3, the DNA is TGTGCCAGCTCACCATTCAGGGGAACAGATACGCAGTATTTT. Amino acid sequence: CASSPFRGTDTQYF.

The chain is built from TRBV18 and TRBJ2-3; tentative D call: TRBD1 (6 bases). This CDR3 comprises 16 residues. V was clipped by 4 bases and J by 0 bases, with 14 bases between them. Germline-derived CDR1 and CDR2 are KGHSH and LQKENI. The CDR3 loop reads CASSQRQDPSTDTQYF. The CDR3 nucleotides are TGTGCCAGCTCACAACGACAGGACCCTAGCACAGATACGCAGTATTTT. Drawing the rest from reference TRBV18 and TRBJ2-3, the complete variable domain is NAGVMQNPRHLVRRRGQEARLRCSPMKGHSHVYWYRQLPEEGLKFMVYLQKENIIDESGMPKERFSAEFPKEGPSILRIQQVVRGDSAAYFCASSQRQDPSTDTQYFGPGTRLTVL.

The chain recombines TRBV28 with TRBJ1-5, with D perhaps matching TRBD1 (6 bases). This CDR3 is built from 14 residues. V was trimmed by 11 bases and J by 5 bases, leaving 19 bases between them. Germline CDR1 and CDR2: MDHEN and SYDVKM. The CDR3 DNA reads as TGTGCCGCCAAGGGGGAATCCGGTGATCAGCCCCAGCATTTT. This translates into CAAKGESGDQPQHF.

With respect to this clone: Additional DNA sequences in this sample encode the identical CDR3. CDR3: CASSPRQGTDTQYF. The CDR3, as DNA: TGTGCCAGCTCACCGAGACAGGGCACAGATACGCAGTATTTT. The chain recombines TRBV18 with TRBJ2-3; perhaps TRBD1 as D (6 bases). CDR3 length equals 14 residues. CDR1 and CDR2 from the germline V gene are KGHSH and LQKENI. Trimming shortened V by 3 bases and J by 1 base, and 8 bases separated the two germline ends.

This rearrangement joins TRBV11-2 to TRBJ2-7; 8 positions agree with TRBD2. CDR1 and CDR2 from the germline V gene are SGHAT and FQNNGV. CDR3 length: 16 residues. V lost 4 bases and J lost 3; bases outside the gene matches: 11. The CDR3 sequence: CASSSGGVAVLYEQYF. The DNA for the CDR3 is TGTGCCAGCAGCTCCGGGGGGGTAGCGGTTCTCTACGAGCAGTACTTC.

V gene TRBV3-1 (or the pseudogene TRBV3-2) combines with J gene TRBJ2-6; 7 bases line up with TRBD1. V dropped 1 base and J dropped 1; count of bases not matched to a gene: 7. From germline, CDR1 is LGHDT and CDR2 YNNKEL (reference sequence). This CDR3 spans 18 amino acids. CDR3 sequence: CASSQVPGGLSGANVLTF. The CDR3 nucleotides are TGTGCCAGCAGCCAAGTTCCAGGGGGATTATCTGGGGCCAACGTCCTGACTTTC.

This clone was detected once. The rearrangement joins TRBV5-1 to TRBJ1-1; no definite D call. The CDR3 has 15 amino acids. V lost 4 bases to trimming and J lost 1 base, with 14 bases between them. In germline, CDR1 is SGHRS, CDR2 YFSETQ. CDR3 nucleotide sequence: TGCGCCAGCAGCACTGGAGGGAGGGAGAACACTGAAGCTTTCTTT. It translates to CASSTGGRENTEAFF.

The rearrangement uses TRBV11-2 and TRBJ2-2; TRBD1 aligns across 11 bases. There are 17 residues in the CDR3. Germline trimming cut 0 bases from V and 5 bases from J; bases unmatched to any gene: 5. Germline CDR1 and CDR2: SGHAT and FQNNGV. CDR3 residues: CASSLDLGQGATGELFF. As DNA, the CDR3 is TGTGCCAGCAGCTTAGATTTAGGACAGGGGGCTACCGGGGAGCTGTTTTTT.

The V and J genes are TRBV10-2 and TRBJ2-1; 9 bases line up with TRBD1. The CDR3 spans 13 residues. The trim removed 9 bases at V and 8 bases at J, leaving 8 bases unmatched. Germline V gives CDR1 WSHSY, CDR2 SAAADI. The CDR3 DNA reads TGCGCCAGTCGCCGGGACAGGGCCTATGAGCAGTTCTTC. Translated, it gives CASRRDRAYEQFF.

The chain carries TRBV5-6 and TRBJ2-5; maybe TRBD2 (7 bases). Per germline, CDR1 SGHDT and CDR2 YYEEEE. There are 15 residues in the CDR3. V was clipped by 4 bases and J by 5 bases, with 18 bases between them. The CDR3 DNA is TGTGCCAGCAGCAATCAACTGGGAGGGGGGGAGACCCAGTACTTC. Encoded protein: CASSNQLGGGETQYF.

The chain employs TRBV19 and TRBJ2-1, with 11 bases aligning to TRBD2. The CDR3 is 15 residues long. V lost 3 bases and J lost 4; bases outside the gene matches: 2. The germline V gene encodes CDR1 LNHDA and CDR2 SQIVND (reference sequence). CDR3 residues: CASSMPSGRYNEQFF. As DNA, the CDR3 is TGTGCCAGTAGTATGCCTAGCGGGAGGTACAATGAGCAGTTCTTC. Using reference TRBV19 and TRBJ2-1 for the parts outside the CDR3, the full variable domain is DGGITQSPKYLFRKEGQNVTLSCEQNLNHDAMYWYRQDPGQGLRLIYYSQIVNDFQKGDIAEGYSVSREKKESFPLTVTSAQKNPTAFYLCASSMPSGRYNEQFFGPGTRLTVL.

This chain joins TRBV3-1 (or the pseudogene TRBV3-2) and TRBJ2-3; 9 nucleotides match TRBD2. The CDR3 covers 14 residues. Germline assignment: CDR1 LGHDT and CDR2 YNNKEL (reference sequence). V gave up 1 base and J gave up 9 bases; unmatched junction bases: 5. The CDR3 protein is CASSQASGKGTQYF. The CDR3, as DNA: TGTGCCAGCAGCCAAGCTAGCGGGAAGGGCACGCAGTATTTT.

This clone has only one observation. V usage is TRBV6-5 and J usage is TRBJ2-3, with D perhaps TRBD2 (6 bases). V lost 4 bases and J 0 bases, leaving 8 bases between the germline ends. The CDR3 totals 14 residues. Germline V lookup: CDR1 MNHEY, CDR2 SVGAGI. CDR3: CASSFGTSTDTQYF. CDR3 nucleotides: TGTGCCAGCAGTTTCGGGACTAGCACAGATACGCAGTATTTT.

This chain connects TRBV5-1 to TRBJ1-2, with D perhaps matching TRBD1 (6 bases). Germline CDR1 and CDR2: SGHRS and YFSETQ. V lost 4 bases and J lost 5, with 9 bases in between. This CDR3 spans 12 amino acids. For the CDR3, the DNA is TGCGCCAGCAGCGAACAGGGTTATGGCTACACCTTC. Protein product: CASSEQGYGYTF.

The V and J genes are TRBV5-1 and TRBJ1-4, with TRBD1 identical over 7 bases. Germline lookup yields CDR1 SGHRS and CDR2 YFSETQ. This CDR3 is built from 16 residues. Trimming took 2 bases from V and 6 from J; bases not matched to a gene: 10. CDR3 amino acids: CASSFSPQGSDEKLFF. CDR3 DNA: TGCGCCAGCAGCTTCTCCCCACAGGGGAGCGATGAAAAACTGTTTTTT.

The chain employs TRBV29-1 and TRBJ2-3, with 7 bases matching TRBD2. V dropped 0 bases and J dropped 1; count of bases not matched to a gene: 1. Germline V gene lookup returns CDR1 SQVTM and CDR2 ANQGSEA. The CDR3 is 14 residues long. Written as DNA, the CDR3 is TGCAGCGTTGAAGAGAGCGGGGGCACAGATACGCAGTATTTT. Its protein is CSVEESGGTDTQYF.

CDR3 in DNA: TGTGCCAGCAGTTTAGTCCATGAAGCTTTCTTT. Protein sequence: CASSLVHEAFF. The V call is TRBV28, the J call TRBJ1-1; no clear D. The CDR3 runs to 11 residues. CDR1 and CDR2 from the germline V gene are MDHEN and SYDVKM. Deletions cut 2 bases from V and 7 bases from J, with 5 bases between.

The CDR3 DNA follows: TGTGCCAGCAGTTTGAGGGTCGGGGAGCTGTTTTTT. As protein: CASSLRVGELFF. This chain joins TRBV12-3 or TRBV12-4 and TRBJ2-2; possibly TRBD2 for D (5 bases). V dropped 3 bases and J dropped 7 bases, with 6 bases sitting between them. This CDR3 contains 12 residues.

This clone was recorded only once. The rearrangement joins TRBV19 to TRBJ2-3; D is ambiguous. Germline V gene lookup returns CDR1 LNHDA and CDR2 SQIVND (reference sequence). The CDR3 extends over 15 amino acids. Trimming cost V 2 bases and J 0 bases, with 9 bases left between them. The CDR3 coding sequence is TGTGCCAGTAGTATAAGGCGGTTAAGCACAGATACGCAGTATTTT. This translates into CASSIRRLSTDTQYF. The whole variable domain, filled in from reference TRBV19 and TRBJ2-3, reads DGGITQSPKYLFRKEGQNVTLSCEQNLNHDAMYWYRQDPGQGLRLIYYSQIVNDFQKGDIAEGYSVSREKKESFPLTVTSAQKNPTAFYLCASSIRRLSTDTQYFGPGTRLTVL.

This chain joins TRBV18 and TRBJ1-2, with D perhaps TRBD1 (6 bases). Per germline, CDR1 KGHSH and CDR2 LQKENI. Trimming left V 2 bases short and J 3 bases short, with 28 bases between. This CDR3 region has 20 residues. CDR3 in DNA: TGTGCCAGCTCACCAACGAAGTTATACAAACTGGACAGCCTTTACTATGGCTACACCTTC. Its translation is CASSPTKLYKLDSLYYGYTF. Looking up the rest from reference TRBV18 and TRBJ1-2 gives the full variable domain: NAGVMQNPRHLVRRRGQEARLRCSPMKGHSHVYWYRQLPEEGLKFMVYLQKENIIDESGMPKERFSAEFPKEGPSILRIQQVVRGDSAAYFCASSPTKLYKLDSLYYGYTFGSGTRLTVV.